Reported below is one TCR beta chain. This record comes from a study of cytomegalovirus exposure and HLA in healthy donors. V dropped 0 bases and J dropped 4 bases, with 8 bases sitting between them. This CDR3 contains 14 residues. In germline, CDR1 is SGDLS, CDR2 YYNGEE. Researchers ran the PCR with 60 Vbeta and 13 Jbeta primers. The protocol was immunoSEQ multiplex PCR, while the TCRdb copy is restricted to in-frame clones and leaves out a portion. The profile shows roughly 90,000 clones, roughly four fifths of them singletons. This clonotype was sampled from a man aged 30-40 years in good health and CMV-seropositive. Sequencing was done on a sample of PBMCs. The chain employs TRBV9 and TRBJ1-5; D possibly corresponds to TRBD1 (5 bases). The CDR3 DNA is TGTGCCAGCAGCGTAGGGGGCCTGAATCAGCCCCAGCATTTT. Translation: CASSVGGLNQPQHF.